The sequence of this TCR beta chain was determined in a study of OX40 agonist ivuxolimab in advanced cancers. Whole-study findings and limits: Expanded clones tended on average to be more numerous among CD8+ T cells than CD4+. Clonal expansion was seen in CD4+ and CD8+ blood T cells by week 6 at 0.1 to 3.0 mg/kg.

The CDR3 contains 14 residues. The V gene lost 5 bases and the J gene lost 8 bases, with 16 bases spanning the gap. Germline V gene sequence: CDR1 SGHAT, CDR2 FQNNGV. Of note for this clone: Its antigen is currently unknown.

Measured with immunoSEQ multiplex PCR; TCRdb has only the in-frame clones, and not every one. The data show roughly 70,000 clones, with about nine tenths seen just once and about 8.2% held by the top ten. This sample comprised CD4+ or CD8+ T cells sorted from blood, obtained in a trial of the OX40 agonist ivuxolimab. The rearrangement links TRBV11-2 to TRBJ1-3, with TRBD1 as a possible D gene (5 bases). The clonotype comes from an adult with an advanced solid tumor such as melanoma, head and neck, liver or kidney cancer. CDR3 sequence: CASSLILQGDTIYF. CDR3 bases: TGTGCCAGCAGCCTCATACTTCAGGGAGACACCATATATTTT.